Included here is one T cell receptor beta chain sequence, with context. Sequencing used immunoSEQ multiplex PCR; TCRdb keeps in-frame clones, though not all of them. The table has roughly 170,000 clones, about 80% seen once. This sample is drawn from a study of cytomegalovirus exposure and HLA in healthy donors. V lost 6 bases to trimming and J lost 4 bases; unmatched junction nucleotides: 5. The CDR3 has 14 amino acids. CDR1 and CDR2 (germline): SGHVS, FQNEAQ. The sequenced sample consisted of PBMCs. V usage is TRBV7-8 and J usage is TRBJ2-5; 10 bases fit TRBD2. The sequence came from a young woman in good health and CMV-seropositive. The CDR3 bases are TGTGCCAGCAGGGAGCGGGGGGGCCGAGAGACCCAGTACTTC. Its protein product is CASRERGGRETQYF.